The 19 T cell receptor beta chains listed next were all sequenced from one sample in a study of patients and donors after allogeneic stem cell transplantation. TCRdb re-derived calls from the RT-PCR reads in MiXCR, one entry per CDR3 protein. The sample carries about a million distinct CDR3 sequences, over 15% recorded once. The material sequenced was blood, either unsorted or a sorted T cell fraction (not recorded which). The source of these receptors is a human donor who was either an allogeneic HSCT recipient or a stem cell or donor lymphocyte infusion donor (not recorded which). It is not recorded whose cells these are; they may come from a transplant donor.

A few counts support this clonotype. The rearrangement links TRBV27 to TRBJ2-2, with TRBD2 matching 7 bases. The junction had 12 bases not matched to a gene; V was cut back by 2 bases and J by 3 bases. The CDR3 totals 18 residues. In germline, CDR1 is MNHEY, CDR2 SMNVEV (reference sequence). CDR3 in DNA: TGTGCCAGCAGTTTACGTCTGGTGGCTAGCGGTGACACCGGGGAGCTGTTTTTT. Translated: CASSLRLVASGDTGELFF.

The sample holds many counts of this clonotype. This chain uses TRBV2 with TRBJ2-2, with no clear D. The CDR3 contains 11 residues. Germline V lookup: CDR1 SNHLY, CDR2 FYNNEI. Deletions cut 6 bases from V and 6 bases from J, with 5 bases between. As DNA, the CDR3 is TGTGCCAGCAGGGGCGCCGGGGAGCTGTTTTTT. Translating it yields CASRGAGELFF. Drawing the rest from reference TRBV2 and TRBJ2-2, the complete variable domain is EPEVTQTPSHQVTQMGQEVILRCVPISNHLYFYWYRQILGQKVEFLVSFYNNEISEKSEIFDDQFSVERPDGSNFTLKIRSTKLEDSAMYFCASRGAGELFFGEGSRLTVL.

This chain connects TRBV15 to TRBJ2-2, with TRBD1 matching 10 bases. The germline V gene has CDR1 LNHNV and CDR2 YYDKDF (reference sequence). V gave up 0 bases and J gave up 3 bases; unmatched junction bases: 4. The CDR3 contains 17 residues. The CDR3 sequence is CATSRDPGTGDTGELFF. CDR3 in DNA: TGTGCCACCAGCAGAGATCCAGGGACAGGGGACACCGGGGAGCTGTTTTTT.

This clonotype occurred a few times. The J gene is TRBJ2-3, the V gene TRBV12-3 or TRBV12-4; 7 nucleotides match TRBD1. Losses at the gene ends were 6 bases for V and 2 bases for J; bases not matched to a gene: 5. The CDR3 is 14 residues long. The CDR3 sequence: CASSRQGPTDTQYF. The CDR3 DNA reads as TGTGCCAGCAGCAGACAGGGACCCACAGATACGCAGTATTTT.

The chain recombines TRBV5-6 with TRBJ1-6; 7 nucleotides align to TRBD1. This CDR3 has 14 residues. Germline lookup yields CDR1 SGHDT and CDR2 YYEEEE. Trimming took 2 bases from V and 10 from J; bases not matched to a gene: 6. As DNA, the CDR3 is TGTGCCAGCAGCTTAATCAGGGGGAACTCACCCCTCCACTTT. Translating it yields CASSLIRGNSPLHF.

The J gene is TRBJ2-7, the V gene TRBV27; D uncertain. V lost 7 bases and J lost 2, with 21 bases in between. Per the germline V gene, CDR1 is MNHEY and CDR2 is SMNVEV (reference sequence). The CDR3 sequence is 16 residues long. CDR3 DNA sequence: TGTGCCAGCACGGGTTATTTTGAAACCAAAACCTACGAGCAGTACTTC. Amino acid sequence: CASTGYFETKTYEQYF.

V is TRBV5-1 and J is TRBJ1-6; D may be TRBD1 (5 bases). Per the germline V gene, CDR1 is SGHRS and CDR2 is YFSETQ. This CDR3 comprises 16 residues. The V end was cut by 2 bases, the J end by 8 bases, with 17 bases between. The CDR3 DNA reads TGCGCCAGCAGCTTATGGCCCGGGGGTAGGGATTCACCCCTCCACTTT. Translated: CASSLWPGGRDSPLHF.

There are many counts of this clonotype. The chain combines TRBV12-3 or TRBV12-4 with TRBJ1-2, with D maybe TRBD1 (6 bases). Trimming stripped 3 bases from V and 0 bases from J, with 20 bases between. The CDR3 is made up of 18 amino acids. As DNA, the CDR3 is TGTGCCAGCAGTTTGAGGGGGGACCCGAGGGGAACTAACTATGGCTACACCTTC. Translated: CASSLRGDPRGTNYGYTF.

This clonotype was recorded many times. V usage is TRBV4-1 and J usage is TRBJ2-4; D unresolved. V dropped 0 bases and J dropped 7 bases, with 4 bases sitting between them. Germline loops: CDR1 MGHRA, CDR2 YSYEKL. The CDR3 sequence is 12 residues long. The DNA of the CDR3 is TGCGCCAGCAGCCAAGAGATTAACATTCAGTACTTC. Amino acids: CASSQEINIQYF.

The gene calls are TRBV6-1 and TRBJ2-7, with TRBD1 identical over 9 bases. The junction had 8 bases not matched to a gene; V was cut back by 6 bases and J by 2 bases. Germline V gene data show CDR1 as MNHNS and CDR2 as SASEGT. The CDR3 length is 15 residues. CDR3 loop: CASSAIRQGAYEQYF. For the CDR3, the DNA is TGTGCCAGCAGCGCCATTAGACAGGGGGCCTACGAGCAGTACTTC.

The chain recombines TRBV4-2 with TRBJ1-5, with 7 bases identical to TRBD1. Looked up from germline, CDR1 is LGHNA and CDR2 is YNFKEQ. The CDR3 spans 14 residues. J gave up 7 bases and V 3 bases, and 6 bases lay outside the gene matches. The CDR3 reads CASSHDRVDQPQHF. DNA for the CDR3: TGTGCCAGCAGCCATGACAGGGTAGACCAGCCCCAGCATTTT.

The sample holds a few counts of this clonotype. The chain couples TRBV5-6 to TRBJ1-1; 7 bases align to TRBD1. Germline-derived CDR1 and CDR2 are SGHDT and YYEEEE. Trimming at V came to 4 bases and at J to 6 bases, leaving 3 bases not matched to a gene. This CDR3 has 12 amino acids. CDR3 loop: CASSRDSAEAFF. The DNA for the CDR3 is TGTGCCAGCAGCCGGGACAGCGCTGAAGCTTTCTTT.

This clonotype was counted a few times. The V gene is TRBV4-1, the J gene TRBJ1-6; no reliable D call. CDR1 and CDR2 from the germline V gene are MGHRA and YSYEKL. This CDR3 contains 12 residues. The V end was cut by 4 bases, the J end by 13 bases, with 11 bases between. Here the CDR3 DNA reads TGCGCCAGCAGCCTAGCCGGAGACCCCCTCCACTTT. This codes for CASSLAGDPLHF.

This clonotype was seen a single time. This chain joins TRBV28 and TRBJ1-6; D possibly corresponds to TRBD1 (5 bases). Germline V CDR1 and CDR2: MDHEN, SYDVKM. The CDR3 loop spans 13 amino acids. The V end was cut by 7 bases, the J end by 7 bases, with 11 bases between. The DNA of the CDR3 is TGTGCCAGCATCTTTAGGGGAAATTCACCCCTCCACTTT. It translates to CASIFRGNSPLHF.

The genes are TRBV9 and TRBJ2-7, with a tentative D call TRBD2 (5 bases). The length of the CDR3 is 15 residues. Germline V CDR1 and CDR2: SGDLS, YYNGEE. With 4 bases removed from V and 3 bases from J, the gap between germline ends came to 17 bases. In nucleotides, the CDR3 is TGTGCCAGCAGCCCCAATCTGGACTTCCTCTACGAGCAGTACTTC. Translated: CASSPNLDFLYEQYF.

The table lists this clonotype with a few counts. CDR3 in amino acids: CASRLRGTSGVETQYF. In nucleotides, the CDR3 is TGTGCCAGCAGGCTAAGGGGGACTAGCGGGGTGGAGACCCAGTACTTC. J is TRBJ2-5 and V is TRBV12-3 or TRBV12-4; TRBD2 matches 13 bases. This CDR3 spans 16 amino acids. The V gene end was trimmed by 6 bases and the J gene end by 5 bases; junction bases not matched to a gene: 9.

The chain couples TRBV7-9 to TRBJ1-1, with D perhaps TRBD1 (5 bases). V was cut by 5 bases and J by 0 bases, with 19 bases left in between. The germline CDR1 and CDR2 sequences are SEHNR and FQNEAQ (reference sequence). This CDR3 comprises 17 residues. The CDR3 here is CASSPSDSRHLNTEAFF. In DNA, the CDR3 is TGTGCCAGCAGCCCATCCGACAGCCGGCACTTGAACACTGAAGCTTTCTTT.

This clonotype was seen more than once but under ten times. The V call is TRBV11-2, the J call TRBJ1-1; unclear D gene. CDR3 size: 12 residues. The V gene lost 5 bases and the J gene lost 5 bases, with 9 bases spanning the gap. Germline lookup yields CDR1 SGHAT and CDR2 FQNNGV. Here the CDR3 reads CASSTRVTEAFF. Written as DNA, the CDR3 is TGTGCCAGCAGCACCCGGGTTACTGAAGCTTTCTTT. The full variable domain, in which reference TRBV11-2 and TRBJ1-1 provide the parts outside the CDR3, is EAGVAQSPRYKIIEKRQSVAFWCNPISGHATLYWYQQILGQGPKLLIQFQNNGVVDDSQLPKDRFSAERLKGVDSTLKIQPAKLEDSAVYLCASSTRVTEAFFGQGTRLTVV.

CDR3 region: CASSQRSVYGYTF. The CDR3 DNA sequence: TGTGCCAGCAGCCAGAGGTCGGTCTATGGCTACACCTTC. The rearrangement uses TRBV3-1 and TRBJ1-2; no definite D call. This CDR3 is built from 13 residues. In germline, CDR1 is LGHDT, CDR2 YNNKEL (reference sequence). The V gene lost 3 bases and the J gene lost 4 bases, with 9 bases spanning the gap. Full variable domain (rest looked up from reference TRBV3-1 and TRBJ1-2): DTAVSQTPKYLVTQMGNDKSIKCEQNLGHDTMYWYKQDSKKFLKIMFSYNNKELIINETVPNRFSPKSPDKAHLNLHINSLELGDSAVYFCASSQRSVYGYTFGSGTRLTVV.